This TCR beta chain comes out of a study of blood T cell repertoires in COVID-19. Overall study: T cells, B-cell-depleted T cells, or PBMCs supplied cDNA or gDNA.

The germline V gene encodes CDR1 SGHTS and CDR2 YDEGEE. The trim removed 4 bases at V and 8 bases at J, leaving 13 bases unmatched. This CDR3 has 16 amino acids. In its sample, this clone was seen a few times. Some clones are missing from TCRdb's copy, which holds only in-frame ones; the method was immunoSEQ multiplex PCR. The sample lists around 76,000 clones, 70% to 85% occurring once. The sequenced sample was peripheral blood. This sequence joins TRBV5-8 and TRBJ1-4; 8 positions agree with TRBD1. This clonotype was sampled from a woman in her seventies with acute or convalescent COVID-19. CDR3 amino acids: CASSLPSDRGREKLFF. The CDR3 DNA follows: TGTGCCAGCAGCCTCCCGTCCGACAGGGGAAGGGAAAAACTGTTTTTT. Variable domain in full (rest from reference TRBV5-8 and TRBJ1-4): EAGVTQSPTHLIKTRGQQATLRCSPISGHTSVYWYQQALGLGLQFLLWYDEGEERNRGNFPPRFSGRQFPNYSSELNVNALELEDSALYLCASSLPSDRGREKLFFGSGTQLSVL.